This T cell receptor beta chain was captured by sequencing in a study of T cells in Graves' hyperthyroidism and ophthalmopathy. Using RNA transcripts as the source, TCR beta CDR3 regions were amplified. The study used the HTBI primer set for a first-round RT-PCR of the TCR CDR3. TCRdb re-analysed the multiplex PCR reads in MiXCR, keeping a single row per CDR3 protein. The table records approximately 100,000 distinct CDR3 sequences, roughly 50% of them present only once. To note about this clonotype: A read error is possible here, since a much larger clone lies one base away.

The CDR3 covers 16 residues. Germline V lookup: CDR1 SGHRS, CDR2 YFSETQ. The rearrangement links TRBV5-1 to TRBJ2-3; TRBD2 is a possible D gene (6 bases). The TCR comes from a man aged 40-55 years with Graves' hyperthyroidism. The sequenced sample consisted of blood. The CDR3 here is CTSSPQLAGSTDTQYF. DNA of the CDR3: TGCACCAGCTCCCCCCAACTAGCCGGGAGCACAGATACGCAGTATTTT.